These 9 T cell receptor beta chains originate from one sample sequenced in a study of blood T cell repertoires in COVID-19. Generated by immunoSEQ multiplex PCR, the TCRdb table keeps only in-frame clones and is missing some. The data contain about 360,000 clones, 85% to 90% of them singletons. The sample consisted of peripheral blood. Receptors were obtained from a human donor in a cohort sampled during active COVID-19.

This sequence joins TRBV19 and TRBJ2-7, with D maybe TRBD1 (5 bases). V shed 5 bases and J shed 6 bases, with 17 bases lying between them. CDR3 length: 14 amino acids. In germline, CDR1 is LNHDA, CDR2 SQIVND (reference sequence). The DNA of the CDR3 is TGTGCCAGTAGTCCCCAGGCGGACATCGTCGAGCAGTACTTC. Translation: CASSPQADIVEQYF.

This clone turned up a few times. V and J are TRBV6-1 and TRBJ1-3, with 9 positions matching TRBD1. The J segment lost 1 base and the V segment lost 0 bases, leaving 1 base of the junction unmatched. Germline V lookup: CDR1 MNHNS, CDR2 SASEGT. The CDR3 spans 16 residues. CDR3: CASSEAGTGSGNTIYF. The CDR3 region has the DNA TGTGCCAGCAGTGAAGCAGGGACAGGGTCTGGAAACACCATATATTTT.

The V gene is TRBV9, the J gene TRBJ2-2, with TRBD2 identical over 11 bases. With V trimmed by 0 bases and J by 1 base, 2 bases remained unmatched. The CDR3 runs to 17 residues. Germline CDR1 and CDR2: SGDLS and YYNGEE. Written as DNA, the CDR3 is TGTGCCAGCAGCGTAGAGGGACTAGCGGAGAACACCGGGGAGCTGTTTTTT. This translates into CASSVEGLAENTGELFF.

J is TRBJ1-1 and V is TRBV21-1; the table's D call, TRBD1, has no DNA check behind it. TRBV21-1 is a pseudogene segment. The CDR3 has 15 amino acids. The chain's CDR3 is CASSTRTGRYTEAFF. CDR3 DNA sequence: TGTGCCAGCAGCACCCGGACAGGGCGCTACACTGAAGCTTTCTTT.

The chain employs TRBV4-1 and TRBJ2-1; D gene ambiguous. V was shortened by 0 bases and J by 5 bases, with 14 bases between the two germline ends. The CDR3 is 16 amino acids. Germline-derived CDR1 and CDR2 are MGHRA and YSYEKL. In DNA, the CDR3 is TGCGCCAGCAGCCAAGATAGGAGTCGAGGCAACAATGAGCAGTTCTTC. Amino acid sequence: CASSQDRSRGNNEQFF.

V usage is TRBV28 and J usage is TRBJ2-7; 9 bases line up with TRBD1. Germline loops: CDR1 MDHEN, CDR2 SYDVKM. The CDR3 spans 17 residues. V lost 2 bases and J lost 5; bases outside the gene matches: 13. Written as DNA, the CDR3 is TGTGCCAGCAGTTTACGAGAACCGGGACAGGGTTTGGACGAGCAGTACTTC. Translating it yields CASSLREPGQGLDEQYF.

This chain links TRBV12-1 with TRBJ2-3; TRBD2, as called in the table, went unchecked against the DNA. TRBV12-1 constitutes a pseudogene. The CDR3 sequence is 20 residues long. CDR3: CASSSPPGLAAQGSKDTQYF. The CDR3 DNA follows: TGTGCCAGCAGCTCTCCGCCGGGACTAGCAGCCCAAGGAAGCAAAGATACGCAGTATTTT.

The rearrangement links TRBV14 to TRBJ2-7, with D possibly TRBD2 on 6 matching bases. The CDR3 runs 16 residues. Between the trimmed V and J ends, which lost 3 bases and 6 bases, there was a span of 21 bases. In germline, CDR1 is SGHDN, CDR2 FVKESK. The CDR3 sequence: CASSHRTGTGSREQYF. The CDR3 coding sequence is TGTGCCAGCAGCCATAGGACCGGGACTGGCTCTCGCGAGCAGTACTTC.

The rearrangement joins TRBV20-1 to TRBJ2-3; weak D call: TRBD2 (5 bases). The V and J ends lost 3 bases and 6 bases respectively, with 10 bases between them. CDR3 length: 12 amino acids. From germline, CDR1 is DFQATT and CDR2 SNEGSKA (reference sequence). CDR3 nucleotide sequence: TGCAGTGCTAGTCGGGGAAGGGATACGCAGTATTTT. This sequence encodes CSASRGRDTQYF.